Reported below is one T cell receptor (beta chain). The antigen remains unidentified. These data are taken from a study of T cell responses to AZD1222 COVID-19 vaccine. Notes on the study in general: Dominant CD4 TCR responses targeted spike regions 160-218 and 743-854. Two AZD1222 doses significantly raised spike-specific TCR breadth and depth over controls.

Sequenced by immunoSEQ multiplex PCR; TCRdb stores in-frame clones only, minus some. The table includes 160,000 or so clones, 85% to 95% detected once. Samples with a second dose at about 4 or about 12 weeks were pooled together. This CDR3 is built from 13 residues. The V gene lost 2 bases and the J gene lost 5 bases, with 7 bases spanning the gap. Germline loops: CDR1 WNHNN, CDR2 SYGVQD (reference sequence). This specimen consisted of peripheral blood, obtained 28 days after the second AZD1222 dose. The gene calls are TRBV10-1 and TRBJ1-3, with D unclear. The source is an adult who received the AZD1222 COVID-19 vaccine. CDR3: CASSEDPRNTIYF. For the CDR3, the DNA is TGCGCCAGCAGTGAGGACCCAAGAAACACCATATATTTT.